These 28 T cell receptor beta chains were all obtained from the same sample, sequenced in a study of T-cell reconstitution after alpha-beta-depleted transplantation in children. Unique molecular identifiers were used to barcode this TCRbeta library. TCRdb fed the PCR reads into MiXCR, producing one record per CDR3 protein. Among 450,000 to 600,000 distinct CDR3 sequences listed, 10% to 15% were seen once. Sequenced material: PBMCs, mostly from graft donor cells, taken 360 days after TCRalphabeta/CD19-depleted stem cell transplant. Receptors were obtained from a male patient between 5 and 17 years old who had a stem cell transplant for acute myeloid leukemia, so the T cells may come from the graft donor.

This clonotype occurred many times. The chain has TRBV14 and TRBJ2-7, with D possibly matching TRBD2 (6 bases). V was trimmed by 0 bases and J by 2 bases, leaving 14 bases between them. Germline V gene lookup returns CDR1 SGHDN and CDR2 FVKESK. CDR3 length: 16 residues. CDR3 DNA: TGTGCCAGCAGCCAAGACCCGGGACTGTACCCCTACGAGCAGTACTTC. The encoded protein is CASSQDPGLYPYEQYF.

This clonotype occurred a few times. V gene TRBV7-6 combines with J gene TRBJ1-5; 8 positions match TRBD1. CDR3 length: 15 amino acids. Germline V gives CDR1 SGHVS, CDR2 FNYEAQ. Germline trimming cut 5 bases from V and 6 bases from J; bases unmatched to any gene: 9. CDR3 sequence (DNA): TGTGCCAGCAGCCAAGGACAGGGCTTAGGTCAGCCCCAGCATTTT. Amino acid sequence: CASSQGQGLGQPQHF.

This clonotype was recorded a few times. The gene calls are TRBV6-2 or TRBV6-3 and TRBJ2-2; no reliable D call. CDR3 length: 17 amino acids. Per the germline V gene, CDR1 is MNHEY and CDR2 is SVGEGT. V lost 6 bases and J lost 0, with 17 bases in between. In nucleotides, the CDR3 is TGTGCCAGCAGCCAAAGTCCCGGCTTCCCGAACACCGGGGAGCTGTTTTTT. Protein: CASSQSPGFPNTGELFF.

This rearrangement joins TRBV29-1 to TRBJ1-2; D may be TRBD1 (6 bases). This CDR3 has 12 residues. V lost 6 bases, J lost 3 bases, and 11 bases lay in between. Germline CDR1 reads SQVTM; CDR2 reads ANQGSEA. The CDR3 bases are TGCAGCGTAGACAGGTTCCACTATGGCTACACCTTC. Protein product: CSVDRFHYGYTF.

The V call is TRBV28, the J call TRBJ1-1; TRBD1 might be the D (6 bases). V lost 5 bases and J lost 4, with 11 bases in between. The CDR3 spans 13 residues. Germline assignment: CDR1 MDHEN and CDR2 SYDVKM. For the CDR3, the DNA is TGTGCCAGCAGTCCCACAGGGACCACTGAAGCTTTCTTT. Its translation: CASSPTGTTEAFF.

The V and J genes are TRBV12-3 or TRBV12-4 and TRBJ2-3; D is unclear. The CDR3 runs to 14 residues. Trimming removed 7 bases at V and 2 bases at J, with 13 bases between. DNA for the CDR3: TGTGCCAGCACCTGGCTGGGGATCACAGATACGCAGTATTTT. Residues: CASTWLGITDTQYF.

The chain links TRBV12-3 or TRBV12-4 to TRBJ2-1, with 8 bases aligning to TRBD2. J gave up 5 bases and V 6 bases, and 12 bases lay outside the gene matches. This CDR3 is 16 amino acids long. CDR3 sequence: CASSLAGTSEDNEQFF. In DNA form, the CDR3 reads TGTGCCAGCAGCCTGGCCGGGACTAGTGAAGACAATGAGCAGTTCTTC.

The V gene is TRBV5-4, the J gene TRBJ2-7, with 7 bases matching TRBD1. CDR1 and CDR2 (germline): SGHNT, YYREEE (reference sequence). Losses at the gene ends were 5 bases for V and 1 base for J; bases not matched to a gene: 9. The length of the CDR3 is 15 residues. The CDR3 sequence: CASSKQGQPSYEQYF. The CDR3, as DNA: TGTGCCAGCAGTAAACAGGGGCAACCTTCCTACGAGCAGTACTTC.

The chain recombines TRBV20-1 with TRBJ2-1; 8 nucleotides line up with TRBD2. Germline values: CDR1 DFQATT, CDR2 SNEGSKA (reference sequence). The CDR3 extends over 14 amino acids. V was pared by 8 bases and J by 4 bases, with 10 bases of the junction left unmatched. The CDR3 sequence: CSSRRLAGYNEQFF. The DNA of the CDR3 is TGCAGTTCGAGGCGGCTAGCGGGTTACAATGAGCAGTTCTTC.

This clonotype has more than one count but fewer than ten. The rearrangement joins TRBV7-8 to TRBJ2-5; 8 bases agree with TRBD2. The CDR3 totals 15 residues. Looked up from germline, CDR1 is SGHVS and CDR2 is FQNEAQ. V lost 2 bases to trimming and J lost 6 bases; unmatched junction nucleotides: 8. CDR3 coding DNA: TGTGCCAGCAGCTTATACATTGGGACTAGGAAGACCCAGTACTTC. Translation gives CASSLYIGTRKTQYF.

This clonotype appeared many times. CDR3 coding DNA: TGTGCCAGCAGCCAGACTAGTTTTTCCTACAATGAGCAGTTCTTC. Translation gives CASSQTSFSYNEQFF. The V and J genes are TRBV11-3 and TRBJ2-1, with D perhaps matching TRBD2 (6 bases). CDR1 is SGHNT and CDR2 is YENEEA in the germline V gene. V lost 5 bases and J 1 base, leaving 12 bases between the germline ends. The CDR3 has 15 amino acids.

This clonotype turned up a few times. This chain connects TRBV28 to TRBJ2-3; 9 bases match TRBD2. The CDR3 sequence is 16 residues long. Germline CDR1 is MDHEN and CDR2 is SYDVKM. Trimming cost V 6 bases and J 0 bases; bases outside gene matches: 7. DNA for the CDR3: TGTGCCAGCAGCTCGGGACTAGCCTTGAGCACAGATACGCAGTATTTT. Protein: CASSSGLALSTDTQYF.

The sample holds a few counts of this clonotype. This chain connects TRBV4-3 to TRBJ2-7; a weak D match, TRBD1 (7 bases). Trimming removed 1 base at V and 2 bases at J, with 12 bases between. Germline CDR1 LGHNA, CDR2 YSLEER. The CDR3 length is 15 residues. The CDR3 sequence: CASSQGGDSAYEQYF. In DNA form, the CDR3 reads TGCGCCAGCAGCCAAGGGGGGGACAGCGCCTACGAGCAGTACTTC.

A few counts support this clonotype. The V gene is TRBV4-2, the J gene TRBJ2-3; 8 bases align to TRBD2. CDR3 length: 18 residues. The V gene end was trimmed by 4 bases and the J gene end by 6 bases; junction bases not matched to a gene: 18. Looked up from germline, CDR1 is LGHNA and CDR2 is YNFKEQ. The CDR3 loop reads CASSPSPSGLLAHDTQYF. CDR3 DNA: TGTGCCAGCAGCCCGAGTCCTAGCGGGCTATTAGCACACGATACGCAGTATTTT.

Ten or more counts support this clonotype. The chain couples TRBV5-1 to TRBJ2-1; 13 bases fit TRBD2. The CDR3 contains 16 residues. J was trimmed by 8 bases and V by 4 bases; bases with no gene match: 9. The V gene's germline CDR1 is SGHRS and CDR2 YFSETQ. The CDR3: CASSQTRTSGSDEQFF. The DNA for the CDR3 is TGCGCCAGCAGCCAAACAAGGACTAGCGGGAGCGATGAGCAGTTCTTC.

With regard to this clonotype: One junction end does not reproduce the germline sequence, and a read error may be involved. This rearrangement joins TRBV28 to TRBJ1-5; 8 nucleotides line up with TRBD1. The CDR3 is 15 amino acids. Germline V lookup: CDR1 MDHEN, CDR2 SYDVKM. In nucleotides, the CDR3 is TGTGCCTGCAGGGGGACAGGATATAGCAATCAGCCCCAGCATTTT. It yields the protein CACRGTGYSNQPQHF.

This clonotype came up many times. The CDR3 region is CASSQVAGTFSYEQYF. The CDR3 DNA reads as TGTGCCAGCAGTCAAGTAGCGGGAACATTCTCCTACGAGCAGTACTTC. This rearrangement joins TRBV5-6 to TRBJ2-7, with 8 bases identical to TRBD2. J gave up 0 bases and V 5 bases, and 10 bases lay outside the gene matches. This CDR3 spans 16 amino acids. CDR1 is SGHDT, CDR2 YYEEEE, per germline.

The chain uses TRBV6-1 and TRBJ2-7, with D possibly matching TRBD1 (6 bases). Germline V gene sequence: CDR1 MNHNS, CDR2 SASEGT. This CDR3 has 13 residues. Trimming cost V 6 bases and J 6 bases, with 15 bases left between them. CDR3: CASSRDRRSEQYF. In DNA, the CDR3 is TGTGCCAGCAGCCGAGACAGGCGGAGCGAGCAGTACTTC.

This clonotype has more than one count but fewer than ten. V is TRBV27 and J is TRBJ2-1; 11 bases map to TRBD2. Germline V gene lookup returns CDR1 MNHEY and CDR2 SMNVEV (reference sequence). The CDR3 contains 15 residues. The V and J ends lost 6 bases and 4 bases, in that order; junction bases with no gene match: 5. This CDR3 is CASSQIAGGYNEQFF. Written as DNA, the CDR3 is TGTGCCAGCAGCCAGATAGCGGGGGGGTACAATGAGCAGTTCTTC.

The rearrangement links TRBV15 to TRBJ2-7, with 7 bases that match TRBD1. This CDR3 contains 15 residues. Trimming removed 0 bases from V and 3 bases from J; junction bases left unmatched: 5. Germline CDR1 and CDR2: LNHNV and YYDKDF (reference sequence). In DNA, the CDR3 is TGTGCCACCAGCAGAGATGTGGCAGGGGGCTACGAGCAGTACTTC. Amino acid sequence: CATSRDVAGGYEQYF. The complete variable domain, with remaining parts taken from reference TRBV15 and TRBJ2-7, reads DAMVIQNPRYQVTQFGKPVTLSCSQTLNHNVMYWYQQKSSQAPKLLFHYYDKDFNNEADTPDNFQSRRPNTSFCFLDIRSPGLGDTAMYLCATSRDVAGGYEQYFGPGTRLTVT.

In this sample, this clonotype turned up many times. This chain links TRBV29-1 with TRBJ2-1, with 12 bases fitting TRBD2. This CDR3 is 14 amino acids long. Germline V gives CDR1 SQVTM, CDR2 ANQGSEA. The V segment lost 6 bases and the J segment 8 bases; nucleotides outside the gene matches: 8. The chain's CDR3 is CSVRVLAGGHEQFF. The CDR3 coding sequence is TGCAGCGTCCGGGTACTAGCGGGAGGCCATGAGCAGTTCTTC.

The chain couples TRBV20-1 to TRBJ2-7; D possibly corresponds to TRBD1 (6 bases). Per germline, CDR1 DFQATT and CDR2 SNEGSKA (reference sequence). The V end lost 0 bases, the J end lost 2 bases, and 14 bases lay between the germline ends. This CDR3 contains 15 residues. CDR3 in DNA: TGCAGTGCTAGAGATCACGCAGGGGCCGCCTACGAGCAGTACTTC. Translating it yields CSARDHAGAAYEQYF.

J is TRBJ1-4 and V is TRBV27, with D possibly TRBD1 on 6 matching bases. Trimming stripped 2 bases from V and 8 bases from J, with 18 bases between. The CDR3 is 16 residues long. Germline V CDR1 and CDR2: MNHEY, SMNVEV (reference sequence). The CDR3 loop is CASSLRRGQGNEKLFF. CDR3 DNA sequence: TGTGCCAGCAGTTTAAGAAGGGGACAAGGGAACGAAAAACTGTTTTTT.

The CDR3 nucleotides read TGTGCCAGCAGCTTAGCGACAGGGGTGTCTCTTGGCTACACCTTC. Translating it yields CASSLATGVSLGYTF. The chain has TRBV7-9 and TRBJ1-2; TRBD1 matches at 8 bases. CDR1 and CDR2 from the germline V gene are SEHNR and FQNEAQ (reference sequence). There are 15 residues in the CDR3. V was clipped by 0 bases and J by 7 bases; unmatched bases: 7.

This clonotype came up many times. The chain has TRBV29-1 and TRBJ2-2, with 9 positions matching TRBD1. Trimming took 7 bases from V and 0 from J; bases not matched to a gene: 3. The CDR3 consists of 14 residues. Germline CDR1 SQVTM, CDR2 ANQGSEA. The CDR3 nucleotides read TGCAGCGGACGACAGGGGGCGAACACCGGGGAGCTGTTTTTT. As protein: CSGRQGANTGELFF.

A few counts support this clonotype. The CDR3 spells CASSAHPYEQYF. The CDR3 DNA is TGTGCCAGCAGCGCTCATCCCTACGAGCAGTACTTC. The V gene is TRBV14, the J gene TRBJ2-7; no clear D. The germline V and J ends were trimmed by 5 bases and 2 bases, with 7 bases remaining between them. CDR1 and CDR2 (germline): SGHDN, FVKESK. The CDR3 is 12 amino acids.

The CDR3 is CASSPGQALYEQYF. CDR3 coding DNA: TGTGCCAGCAGCCCCGGACAAGCTCTGTACGAGCAGTACTTC. The chain is built from TRBV7-2 and TRBJ2-7, with D possibly TRBD1 on 5 matching bases. This CDR3 is built from 14 residues. Between the trimmed V and J ends, which lost 5 bases and 4 bases, there was a span of 15 bases. Germline V gene sequence: CDR1 SGHTA, CDR2 FQGNSA.

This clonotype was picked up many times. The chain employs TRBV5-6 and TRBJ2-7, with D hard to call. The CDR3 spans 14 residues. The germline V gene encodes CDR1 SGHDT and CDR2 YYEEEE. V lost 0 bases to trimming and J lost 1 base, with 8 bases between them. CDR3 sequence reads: CASSLEVASYEQYF. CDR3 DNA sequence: TGTGCCAGCAGCTTGGAGGTAGCTTCCTACGAGCAGTACTTC. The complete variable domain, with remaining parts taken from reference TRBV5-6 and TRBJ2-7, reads DAGVTQSPTHLIKTRGQQVTLRCSPKSGHDTVSWYQQALGQGPQFIFQYYEEEERQRGNFPDRFSGHQFPNYSSELNVNALLLGDSALYLCASSLEVASYEQYFGPGTRLTVT.